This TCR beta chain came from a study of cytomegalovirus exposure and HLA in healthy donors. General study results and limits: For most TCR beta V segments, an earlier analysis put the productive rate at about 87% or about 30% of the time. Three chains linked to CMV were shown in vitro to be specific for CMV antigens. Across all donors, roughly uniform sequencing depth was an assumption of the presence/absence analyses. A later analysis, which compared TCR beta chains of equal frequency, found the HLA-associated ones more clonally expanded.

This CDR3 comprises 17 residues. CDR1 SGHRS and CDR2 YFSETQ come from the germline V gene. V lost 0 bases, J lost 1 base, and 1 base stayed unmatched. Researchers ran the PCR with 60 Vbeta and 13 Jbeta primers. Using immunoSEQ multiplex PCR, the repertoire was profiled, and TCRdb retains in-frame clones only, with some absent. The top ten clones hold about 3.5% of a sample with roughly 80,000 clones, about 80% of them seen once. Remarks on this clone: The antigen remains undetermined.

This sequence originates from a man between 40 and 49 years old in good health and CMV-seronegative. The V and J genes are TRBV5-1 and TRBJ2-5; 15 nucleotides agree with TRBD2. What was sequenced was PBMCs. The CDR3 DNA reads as TGCGCCAGCAGCTTGGGGACTAGCGGGGGGGTCCAAGAGACCCAGTACTTC. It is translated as CASSLGTSGGVQETQYF.